This is a list of T cell receptor beta chains from one sample in a study of radiotherapy plus CTLA-4 blockade in lung cancer. Here immunoSEQ multiplex PCR was the method, and the copy in TCRdb shows in-frame clones only, minus some. The table shows about 68,000 clones, with 65% to 80% occurring only once. The sample consisted of peripheral blood, taken from a patient treated with radiotherapy plus ipilimumab. The origin of the receptors is a human donor with non-small cell lung cancer who had a complete response to radiotherapy plus ipilimumab. The CDR3 runs from the conserved cysteine through the conserved F or W. The D gene is left open where the match is weak. Clone size is not always given. Where it is, it says once, few, many or a class for expanded clones.

j_call clone_size v_call d_call cdr3_aa cdr3_nt
TRBJ1-2 . TRBV19 TRBD1 CASSIQDRGNYGYTF TGTGCCAGTAGTATCCAGGACAGGGGAAACTATGGCTACACCTTC
TRBJ1-1 . TRBV20-1 . CSAPERTEAFF TGCAGTGCTCCGGAGAGAACTGAAGCTTTCTTT
TRBJ2-1 once TRBV18 TRBD1 CASSPGTGVYNEQFF TGTGCCAGCTCCCCTGGGACAGGGGTCTACAATGAGCAGTTCTTC
TRBJ1-1 . TRBV5-6 . CASSDYQVVNTEAFF TGTGCCAGCAGCGACTACCAGGTGGTGAACACTGAAGCTTTCTTT
TRBJ2-5 . TRBV19 TRBD2 CASSTTASGGLEETQYF TGTGCCAGTAGTACAACCGCTAGCGGGGGGCTGGAAGAGACCCAGTACTTC
TRBJ1-1 . TRBV30 . CAWNHGGSTTEAFF TGTGCCTGGAATCACGGGGGATCGACCACTGAAGCTTTCTTT
TRBJ2-6 . TRBV30 . CAWSISGANVLTF TGTGCCTGGAGTATCTCTGGGGCCAACGTCCTGACTTTC
TRBJ1-1 . TRBV5-1 . CASSFLNTEAFF TGCGCCAGCAGCTTCCTGAACACTGAAGCTTTCTTT
TRBJ2-7 once TRBV4-1 . CASSHGTGYEQYF TGCGCCAGCAGCCATGGCACGGGGTACGAGCAGTACTTC
TRBJ2-5 once TRBV27 TRBD1 CASSLQGAKQETQYF TGTGCCAGCAGTTTACAGGGGGCGAAACAAGAGACCCAGTACTTC
TRBJ1-4 . TRBV6-1 . CASSSTAGPNEKLFF TGTGCCAGCAGTTCTACGGCCGGGCCAAATGAAAAACTGTTTTTT
TRBJ2-2 few TRBV14 . CASSPGIGTGELFF TGTGCCAGCAGCCCAGGGATCGGCACCGGGGAGCTGTTTTTT
TRBJ1-2 . TRBV6-5 TRBD1 CASTIGQGYRYGYTF TGTGCCAGCACAATAGGACAGGGCTATCGCTATGGCTACACCTTC
TRBJ1-2 . TRBV6-1 TRBD1 CASNMGQGAGYTF TGTGCCAGCAACATGGGACAGGGTGCTGGCTACACCTTC
TRBJ2-2 . TRBV19 . CASSIGSGVGGELFF TGTGCCAGTAGTATCGGATCCGGAGTCGGCGGGGAGCTGTTTTTT
TRBJ2-5 . TRBV18 . CASSRGAAQETQYF TGTGCCAGCTCACGAGGGGCCGCACAAGAGACCCAGTACTTC
TRBJ1-2 . TRBV30 TRBD1 CAWSLDRRYGYTF TGTGCCTGGAGTCTGGACAGGAGATATGGCTACACCTTC
TRBJ2-4 . TRBV11-3 TRBD2 CASSRGTSGILTNIQYF TGTGCCAGCAGCAGGGGGACTAGCGGGATCCTTACAAACATTCAGTACTTC
TRBJ2-1 . TRBV7-9 TRBD2 CASSSTSGRGHEQFF TGTGCCAGCAGTTCGACTAGCGGGAGAGGGCATGAGCAGTTCTTC
TRBJ1-3 few TRBV19 TRBD1 CASKTGASGNTIYF TGTGCCAGTAAGACAGGGGCTTCTGGAAACACCATATATTTT
TRBJ1-3 . TRBV19 . CASAQIGSGNTIYF TGTGCCAGTGCGCAAATCGGCTCTGGAAACACCATATATTTT
TRBJ1-2 . TRBV7-9 TRBD1 CASSMQGVDYGYTF TGTGCCAGCTCCATGCAGGGGGTCGACTATGGCTACACCTTC
TRBJ2-7 . TRBV7-9 . CASSLSYEQYF TGTGCCAGCAGTTTATCCTACGAGCAGTACTTC
TRBJ1-2 . TRBV30 . CAWSLLQGNYGYTF TGTGCCTGGAGTCTTCTTCAGGGGAACTATGGCTACACCTTC
TRBJ1-5 . TRBV6-1 . CASSTTGPQHF TGTGCCAGCAGTACGACAGGGCCCCAGCATTTT
TRBJ1-5 . TRBV2 TRBD1 CASSDTQGAGQPQHF TGTGCCAGCAGTGACACCCAGGGGGCTGGGCAGCCCCAGCATTTT
TRBJ1-2 . TRBV7-2 . CASTSGIGERGYTF TGTGCCAGCACTTCCGGAATAGGGGAGCGTGGCTACACCTTC
TRBJ2-2 . TRBV2 . CASSEVGGANTGELFF TGTGCCAGCAGTGAGGTTGGCGGGGCGAACACCGGGGAGCTGTTTTTT
TRBJ1-2 few TRBV14 . CASSQVQDSGYTF TGTGCCAGCAGCCAAGTACAGGATAGCGGCTACACCTTC
TRBJ1-5 . TRBV5-1 . CASSPGIESNQPQHF TGCGCCAGCAGCCCGGGTATTGAATCAAATCAGCCCCAGCATTTT
TRBJ1-1 . TRBV30 TRBD1 CAWSVGQGYGDTEAFF TGTGCCTGGAGTGTCGGACAGGGGTATGGGGACACTGAAGCTTTCTTT
TRBJ2-5 . TRBV19 . CASSVAGVGQETQYF TGTGCCAGTAGTGTCGCAGGGGTGGGCCAGGAGACCCAGTACTTC
TRBJ2-2 few TRBV10-3 . CAIRGFAGELFF TGTGCCATCAGGGGATTCGCGGGGGAGCTGTTTTTT
TRBJ2-7 . TRBV7-2 . CASRDRRLSSYEQYF TGTGCCAGCAGGGATAGGCGGCTATCCTCCTACGAGCAGTACTTC
TRBJ1-4 once TRBV5-8 . CASSLQELTTNEKLFF TGTGCCAGCAGCTTACAGGAGTTGACAACTAATGAAAAACTGTTTTTT
TRBJ2-3 . TRBV4-1 TRBD2 CASSQLPAGGDTQYF TGCGCCAGCAGCCAACTTCCCGCGGGGGGGGATACGCAGTATTTT
TRBJ1-4 . TRBV30 . CAWSVGGRREKLFF TGTGCCTGGAGTGTTGGTGGGCGCCGAGAAAAACTGTTTTTT
TRBJ1-1 . TRBV18 . CASSLRGENTEAFF TGTGCCAGCTCTCTCAGGGGAGAGAACACTGAAGCTTTCTTT
TRBJ2-7 . TRBV15 . CATSRDPSSYEQYF TGTGCCACCAGCAGGGACCCGAGCTCCTACGAGCAGTACTTC
TRBJ1-6 medium-sized TRBV19 . CASSFRDSPLHF TGTGCCAGTAGTTTCAGGGATTCACCCCTCCACTTT
TRBJ1-1 . TRBV4-1 . CASTAVSGRLASRAFF TGCGCCAGCACCGCAGTGTCGGGCAGACTAGCCTCCAGGGCTTTCTTT
TRBJ2-1 . TRBV6-5 . CASSATPQENEQFF TGTGCCAGCAGTGCCACTCCCCAGGAAAATGAGCAGTTCTTC
TRBJ1-5 few TRBV25-1 TRBD1 CASGQVQPQHF TGTGCCAGCGGACAGGTCCAGCCCCAGCATTTT
TRBJ1-3 . TRBV7-9 . CASSQGGNTIYF TGTGCCAGCAGCCAGGGGGGAAACACCATATATTTT
TRBJ2-1 . TRBV4-1 TRBD2 CASSHPGTSDRTQQFF TGCGCCAGCAGCCACCCCGGGACTAGCGACAGAACCCAGCAGTTCTTC
TRBJ1-4 . TRBV10-1 . CASSDSATNEKLFF TGCGCCAGCAGTGATTCCGCAACTAATGAAAAACTGTTTTTT
TRBJ1-3 . TRBV30 . CAWSAQGLGNTIYF TGTGCCTGGAGTGCTCAGGGGCTCGGAAACACCATATATTTT
TRBJ1-4 . TRBV7-2 . CASSVYSDHGEKLFF TGTGCCAGCAGTGTGTACTCGGACCACGGGGAAAAACTGTTTTTT